The present T cell receptor beta chain was sequenced within a study of beta chain features in type 1 diabetes. Of the isolated RNA, all was reverse transcribed, and so the sequenced material was expressed TCRB transcripts. The table came from immunoSEQ multiplex PCR; TCRdb's copy has only in-frame clones and leaves some out. The sample yields about 360,000 clones, roughly an eighth seen once. This CDR3 is built from 12 residues. Per germline, CDR1 SQVTM and CDR2 ANQGSEA. V gave up 7 bases and J gave up 4 bases, with 11 bases separating them. Averaging around 110 mL, one heparinised blood draw came from each individual donor.

The chain couples TRBV29-1 to TRBJ1-3; D is possibly TRBD1 (5 bases). The sequence was collected from a man aged 18 to 29 in good health. Input material: naive CD4+ T cells from blood. The CDR3 region has the DNA TGCAGCGCCGGGGCGGGGGGAAACACCATATATTTT. This translates into CSAGAGGNTIYF.